These 32 T cell receptor beta chains were all obtained from the same sample, sequenced in a study of identical twins. A single record per CDR3 protein comes from TCRdb applying MiXCR to the 5' RACE reads. In the table there are 640,000 or so distinct CDR3 sequences, roughly 6.2% of which are singletons. The source material was naive T cells sorted from blood. Source of these receptors: a young man in good health.

Note on this clonotype: One base away lies a much larger clone, so this may be a sequencing read error. This chain joins TRBV15 and TRBJ1-4, with D perhaps matching TRBD1 (6 bases). Germline V gene lookup returns CDR1 LNHNV and CDR2 YYDKDF (reference sequence). The CDR3 runs to 18 residues. This CDR3 reads CTTSTYGQIGWEGEKLFF. The CDR3 coding sequence is TGTACCACCAGCACTTATGGACAGATAGGATGGGAGGGTGAAAAACTGTTTTTT. The full variable domain, completed using reference TRBV15 and TRBJ1-4, is DAMVIQNPRYQVTQFGKPVTLSCSQTLNHNVMYWYQQKSSQAPKLLFHYYDKDFNNEADTPDNFQSRRPNTSFCFLDIRSPGLGDTAMYLCTTSTYGQIGWEGEKLFFGSGTQLSVL.

This clonotype was observed at least ten times. The CDR3 sequence: CSAGESWKSGISAYEQYF. The CDR3 DNA reads TGCAGTGCGGGGGAGTCGTGGAAGAGCGGGATTTCAGCCTACGAGCAGTACTTC. V gene TRBV20-1 combines with J gene TRBJ2-7, with 7 bases that match TRBD2. This CDR3 spans 18 amino acids. The junction had 22 bases not matched to a gene; V was cut back by 6 bases and J by 2 bases. The germline V gene encodes CDR1 DFQATT and CDR2 SNEGSKA (reference sequence).

Ten or more counts support this clonotype. The chain links TRBV7-2 to TRBJ2-2; 7 nucleotides line up with TRBD2. Germline-derived CDR1 and CDR2 are SGHTA and FQGNSA. The junction had 7 bases not matched to a gene; V was cut back by 5 bases and J by 4 bases. The CDR3 has 15 amino acids. The CDR3 DNA follows: TGTGCCAGCAGCCCATGGACTAGATCCACCGGGGAGCTGTTTTTT. Amino acid sequence: CASSPWTRSTGELFF.

Many counts were recorded for this clonotype. The chain couples TRBV12-3 or TRBV12-4 to TRBJ2-1, with 11 bases lining up with TRBD2. The CDR3 sequence is 16 residues long. V trimming: 6 bases; J trimming: 0 bases; junction bases outside the gene matches: 4. The CDR3 region has the DNA TGTGCCAGCAGGGGAACTAGCGGGAGCTCCTACAATGAGCAGTTCTTC. This translates into CASRGTSGSSYNEQFF.

This clonotype appeared many times. The CDR3 is CASSPWTSRSYNEQFF. The CDR3 nucleotides are TGTGCCAGCAGCCCCTGGACTAGTAGGTCCTACAATGAGCAGTTCTTC. V and J are TRBV7-9 and TRBJ2-1, with 7 bases that match TRBD2. V trimming: 5 bases; J trimming: 1 base; junction bases outside the gene matches: 8. The length of the CDR3 is 16 residues. The germline gives CDR1 SEHNR, CDR2 FQNEAQ (reference sequence).

This clonotype was recorded many times. The rearrangement uses TRBV25-1 and TRBJ2-3, with D perhaps matching TRBD1 (5 bases). CDR1 and CDR2 (germline): MGHDK, SYGVNS. This CDR3 region has 16 residues. Trimming cost V 2 bases and J 0 bases, with 12 bases left between them. The CDR3 DNA follows: TGTGCCAGCAGTGAACACCAGGGTCCGAGCACAGATACGCAGTATTTT. Protein sequence: CASSEHQGPSTDTQYF.

Ten or more counts support this clonotype. The V call is TRBV4-3, the J call TRBJ2-7; tentatively, D is TRBD1 (6 bases). Germline V gives CDR1 LGHNA, CDR2 YSLEER. Trimming took off 0 bases at V and 3 bases at J, with 15 bases between the two ends. The CDR3 is 16 amino acids. CDR3 region: CASSQDGTGSDYEQYF. Written as DNA, the CDR3 is TGCGCCAGCAGCCAAGATGGTACAGGGTCTGACTACGAGCAGTACTTC.

This clonotype was detected many times. This chain links TRBV4-3 with TRBJ1-6; D is possibly TRBD1 (5 bases). The CDR3 covers 16 residues. The germline gives CDR1 LGHNA, CDR2 YSLEER. The V and J ends lost 1 base and 7 bases respectively, with 14 bases between them. The CDR3 loop reads CASSQGAGSSNSPLHF. CDR3 bases: TGCGCCAGCAGCCAAGGGGCAGGGTCCTCCAATTCACCCCTCCACTTT.

At least ten counts were recorded for this clonotype. V usage is TRBV7-8 and J usage is TRBJ2-2, with D perhaps assigned TRBD1 or TRBD2 (5 bases each). There are 17 residues in the CDR3. Looked up from germline, CDR1 is SGHVS and CDR2 is FQNEAQ. V was shortened by 6 bases and J by 7 bases, with 24 bases between the two germline ends. CDR3 region: CASRPTNIGTGNGELFF. The CDR3 DNA is TGTGCCAGCAGACCAACTAATATCGGGACGGGGAACGGGGAGCTGTTTTTT.

This clonotype came up many times. The chain uses TRBV12-3 or TRBV12-4 and TRBJ1-3; D is perhaps TRBD1 (5 bases). V was trimmed by 1 base and J by 6 bases, leaving 7 bases between them. The CDR3 runs to 13 residues. The CDR3 is CASSLGQQNTIYF. CDR3 bases: TGTGCCAGCAGTTTAGGACAGCAAAACACCATATATTTT.

The rearrangement links TRBV6-1 to TRBJ1-1, with a tentative D call TRBD1 (6 bases). Trimming removed 5 bases from V and 5 bases from J, with 21 bases in between. The germline gives CDR1 MNHNS, CDR2 SASEGT. The CDR3 is 16 amino acids. The CDR3 DNA sequence: TGTGCCAGCAGTCCCCGGGGGGCACCTTTGGGGACTGAAGCTTTCTTT. Protein product: CASSPRGAPLGTEAFF.

V gene TRBV7-9 combines with J gene TRBJ2-5; TRBD2 might be the D (7 bases). CDR1 and CDR2 (germline): SEHNR, FQNEAQ (reference sequence). V lost 0 bases and J lost 4, with 12 bases in between. This CDR3 is built from 15 residues. CDR3 loop: CASSLALGGGETQYF. The CDR3 DNA reads TGTGCCAGCAGCTTAGCGCTGGGAGGGGGAGAGACCCAGTACTTC.

This clonotype was seen a handful of times. The chain uses TRBV12-3 or TRBV12-4 and TRBJ2-2, with D perhaps assigned TRBD1 or TRBD2 (5 bases each). The CDR3 loop spans 11 amino acids. V lost 6 bases, J lost 8 bases, and 7 bases lay in between. DNA for the CDR3: TGTGCCAGCAGATGGGGGGGGGAGCTGTTTTTT. Its protein is CASRWGGELFF.

This clonotype was counted at least ten times. The CDR3 DNA follows: TGTGCCAGCAGTTTTGCCCCAGGGGCTGGGGCCAACGTCCTGACTTTC. It specifies CASSFAPGAGANVLTF. The chain couples TRBV6-5 to TRBJ2-6; tentatively, D is TRBD1 (6 bases). Per germline, CDR1 MNHEY and CDR2 SVGAGI. V was trimmed by 4 bases and J by 2 bases, leaving 12 bases between them. This CDR3 comprises 16 residues.

This chain joins TRBV6-1 and TRBJ2-2; TRBD1 agrees at 9 bases. The length of the CDR3 is 16 residues. Germline CDR1 is MNHNS and CDR2 is SASEGT. V shed 6 bases, J shed 4 bases, and the junction held 9 bases outside the gene matches. CDR3 bases: TGTGCCAGCAGCCCCTGGGGACAGGGAGGCACCGGGGAGCTGTTTTTT. As protein: CASSPWGQGGTGELFF.

This clonotype has at least ten counts. The chain joins TRBV5-1 to TRBJ2-3; 9 bases line up with TRBD1. This CDR3 spans 16 amino acids. CDR1 and CDR2 from the germline V gene are SGHRS and YFSETQ. Trimming took 2 bases from V and 6 from J; bases not matched to a gene: 10. CDR3 in DNA: TGCGCCAGCAGCTTTTGGTCGGGACAGGGATCGGATACGCAGTATTTT. It translates to CASSFWSGQGSDTQYF.

This clonotype was observed many times. The chain joins TRBV29-1 to TRBJ2-1; possible D gene TRBD1, 6 bases. The germline V gene encodes CDR1 SQVTM and CDR2 ANQGSEA. Trimming left V 2 bases short and J 1 base short, with 9 bases between. This CDR3 is built from 14 residues. The CDR3 DNA is TGCAGCGTTGAACCTAGGGGGTCCTACAATGAGCAGTTCTTC. It encodes CSVEPRGSYNEQFF.

This clonotype was found a few times. J is TRBJ2-7 and V is TRBV4-2, with D perhaps TRBD1 or TRBD2 (5 bases each). The CDR3 consists of 16 residues. V lost 1 base to trimming and J lost 5 bases, with 18 bases between them. Germline V gene data show CDR1 as LGHNA and CDR2 as YNFKEQ. The CDR3 here is CASSQAIGTLRNEQYF. The CDR3 DNA follows: TGTGCCAGCAGCCAAGCTATCGGGACCCTGAGGAACGAGCAGTACTTC.

This clonotype has more than one count but fewer than ten. The chain has TRBV5-5 and TRBJ2-7; D uncertain. V shed 0 bases and J shed 2 bases, with 12 bases lying between them. Germline V gene data show CDR1 as SGHKS and CDR2 as YYEKEE (reference sequence). The CDR3 is 15 residues long. The CDR3 loop reads CASSLGDPAAYEQYF. CDR3 in DNA: TGTGCCAGCAGCTTGGGTGACCCCGCTGCCTACGAGCAGTACTTC.

This clonotype showed up many times. CDR3 in DNA: TGCAGCGTTGCAGAGACTAGCGGGATAGATACCGGGGAGCTGTTTTTT. Residues: CSVAETSGIDTGELFF. The chain employs TRBV29-1 and TRBJ2-2; 11 positions agree with TRBD2. The CDR3 spans 16 residues. The ends lost 4 bases at V and 5 bases at J; junction bases unmatched: 9. The germline V gene has CDR1 SQVTM and CDR2 ANQGSEA.

In this sample, this clonotype turned up a few times. A junction end diverges from the germline sequence, so it may reflect a read error. The chain employs TRBV20-1 and TRBJ1-2; TRBD1 matches at 7 bases. Germline CDR1 is DFQATT and CDR2 is SNEGSKA (reference sequence). The CDR3 extends over 16 amino acids. The CDR3 bases are TGCAGTGCTAGAGATATAGTGGGACAGTCTAATTATGGCTACACCTTC. This translates into CSARDIVGQSNYGYTF.

This clonotype has ten or more counts. V and J are TRBV10-3 and TRBJ2-5; D uncertain. Germline V gives CDR1 ENHRY, CDR2 SYGVKD. The CDR3 has 12 amino acids. Trimming shortened V by 8 bases and J by 4 bases, and 11 bases separated the two germline ends. CDR3 sequence: CAIGLKGETQYF. As DNA, the CDR3 is TGTGCCATCGGCTTGAAGGGAGAGACCCAGTACTTC.

This clonotype was seen only a few times. The chain couples TRBV6-1 to TRBJ1-6; 7 bases match TRBD1. CDR3 length: 14 residues. With V trimmed by 6 bases and J by 13 bases, 12 bases remained unmatched. Germline assignment: CDR1 MNHNS and CDR2 SASEGT. CDR3 sequence (DNA): TGTGCCAGCAGCCTCCGGGACAGTAAGAATCCCCTCCACTTT. It is translated as CASSLRDSKNPLHF.

This clonotype has only a few counts. The chain has TRBV27 and TRBJ1-5; D might be TRBD1 (6 bases). Looked up from germline, CDR1 is MNHEY and CDR2 is SMNVEV (reference sequence). Between the trimmed V and J ends, which lost 6 bases and 9 bases, there was a span of 18 bases. This CDR3 region has 14 residues. The CDR3 reads CASSPLQTGSPQHF. The CDR3 DNA reads TGTGCCAGCAGCCCGCTACAAACAGGGTCGCCCCAGCATTTT.

This clonotype was seen a few times. V is TRBV5-6 and J is TRBJ1-1; D ambiguous. V was shortened by 1 base and J by 7 bases, with 23 bases between the two germline ends. CDR3 size: 17 residues. In germline, CDR1 is SGHDT, CDR2 YYEEEE. The CDR3 coding sequence is TGTGCCAGCAGCTTGTGGGTAGGGTGGAAAAGCCCGTTTGAAGCTTTCTTT. Translation: CASSLWVGWKSPFEAFF.

This clonotype has more than one count but fewer than ten. The V and J genes are TRBV6-2 or TRBV6-3 and TRBJ2-2; D gene uncertain. V was pared by 1 base and J by 0 bases, with 9 bases between. This CDR3 spans 16 amino acids. Looked up from germline, CDR1 is MNHEY and CDR2 is SVGEGT. In nucleotides, the CDR3 is TGTGCCAGCAGTTACTGGTACAGCCCGAACACCGGGGAGCTGTTTTTT. Translating gives CASSYWYSPNTGELFF.

This clonotype showed up just a few times. The V and J genes are TRBV9 and TRBJ1-6; TRBD1 is a possible D gene (6 bases). Trimming removed 1 base at V and 10 bases at J, with 18 bases between. This CDR3 has 16 residues. CDR1 is SGDLS and CDR2 is YYNGEE in the germline V gene. CDR3 nucleotides: TGTGCCAGCAGCGTATCGGGAAGACAGGTCGGATCACCCCTCCACTTT. Protein: CASSVSGRQVGSPLHF.

The rearrangement links TRBV9 to TRBJ1-1, with D maybe TRBD1 (5 bases). Deletions cut 4 bases from V and 0 bases from J, with 19 bases between. Germline lookup yields CDR1 SGDLS and CDR2 YYNGEE. The CDR3 loop spans 17 amino acids. CDR3 DNA: TGTGCCAGCAGCCAGCCTGGGGGGGTTCTTATGAACACTGAAGCTTTCTTT. This sequence encodes CASSQPGGVLMNTEAFF.

The chain links TRBV3-1 to TRBJ2-1; 7 positions agree with TRBD1. V shed 1 base, J shed 9 bases, and the junction held 9 bases outside the gene matches. The CDR3 is 15 amino acids. Per the germline V gene, CDR1 is LGHDT and CDR2 is YNNKEL (reference sequence). CDR3 amino acids: CASSQGPGGSGEQFF. As DNA, the CDR3 is TGTGCCAGCAGCCAAGGGCCAGGGGGAAGCGGTGAGCAGTTCTTC.

This clonotype has at least ten counts. The chain uses TRBV20-1 and TRBJ1-1, with TRBD1 as a possible D gene (6 bases). V was shortened by 0 bases and J by 6 bases, with 14 bases between the two germline ends. Germline loops: CDR1 DFQATT, CDR2 SNEGSKA (reference sequence). The CDR3 has 14 amino acids. This CDR3 is CSARDDDGGPEAFF. DNA for the CDR3: TGCAGTGCTAGAGATGACGACGGGGGCCCTGAAGCTTTCTTT.

This chain joins TRBV4-2 and TRBJ1-3, with D tentatively TRBD1 (6 bases). The V and J ends lost 5 bases and 2 bases respectively, with 10 bases between them. The germline CDR1 and CDR2 sequences are LGHNA and YNFKEQ. The CDR3 contains 14 residues. As DNA, the CDR3 is TGTGCCAGCAGCACAGGGTTAGCTGGAAACACCATATATTTT. Translating it yields CASSTGLAGNTIYF.

This clonotype was seen repeatedly, ten times or more. The gene calls are TRBV5-1 and TRBJ2-5; D gene unclear. The ends were cut back, 3 bases at V and 1 base at J, with 7 bases in the middle. The CDR3 has 13 residues. Germline V gene sequence: CDR1 SGHRS, CDR2 YFSETQ. Here the CDR3 reads CASSSWGQETQYF. The CDR3, as DNA: TGCGCCAGCAGCTCGTGGGGCCAAGAGACCCAGTACTTC.